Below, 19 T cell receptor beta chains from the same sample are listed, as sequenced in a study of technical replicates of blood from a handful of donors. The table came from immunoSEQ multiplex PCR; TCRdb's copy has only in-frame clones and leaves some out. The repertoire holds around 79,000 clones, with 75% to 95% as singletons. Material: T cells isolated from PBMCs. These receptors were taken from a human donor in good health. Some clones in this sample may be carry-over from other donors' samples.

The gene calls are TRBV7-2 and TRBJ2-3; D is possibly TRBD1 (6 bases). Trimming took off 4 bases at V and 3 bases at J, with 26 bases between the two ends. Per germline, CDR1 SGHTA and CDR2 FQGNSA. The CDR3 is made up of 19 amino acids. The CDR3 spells CASSSTQFQGISLTDTQYF. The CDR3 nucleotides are TGTGCCAGCAGCTCCACTCAGTTCCAGGGGATAAGTCTAACAGATACGCAGTATTTT.

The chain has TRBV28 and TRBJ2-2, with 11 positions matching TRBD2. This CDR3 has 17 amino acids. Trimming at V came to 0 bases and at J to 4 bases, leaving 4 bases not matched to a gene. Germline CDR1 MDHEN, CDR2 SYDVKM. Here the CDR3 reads CASSLWLAGGGTGELFF. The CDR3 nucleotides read TGTGCCAGCAGTTTATGGCTAGCGGGAGGTGGCACCGGGGAGCTGTTTTTT.

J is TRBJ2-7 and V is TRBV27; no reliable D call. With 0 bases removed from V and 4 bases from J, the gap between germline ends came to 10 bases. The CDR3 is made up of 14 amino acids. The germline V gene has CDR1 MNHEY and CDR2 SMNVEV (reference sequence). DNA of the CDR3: TGTGCCAGCAGTTTATCCTTCCCCACATACGAGCAGTACTTC. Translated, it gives CASSLSFPTYEQYF.

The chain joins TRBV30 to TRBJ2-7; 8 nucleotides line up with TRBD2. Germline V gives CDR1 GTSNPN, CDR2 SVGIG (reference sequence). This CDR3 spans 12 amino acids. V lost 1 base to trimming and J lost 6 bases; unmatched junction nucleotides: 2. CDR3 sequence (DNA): TGTGCCTGGAGTGGCGGGAGGAGCGAGCAGTACTTC. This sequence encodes CAWSGGRSEQYF.

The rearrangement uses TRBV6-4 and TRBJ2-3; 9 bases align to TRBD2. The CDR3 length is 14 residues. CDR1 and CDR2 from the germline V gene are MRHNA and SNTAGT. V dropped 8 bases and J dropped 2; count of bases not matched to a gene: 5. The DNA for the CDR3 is TGTGCCAGCTGGAGCGGGAGGTACACAGATACGCAGTATTTT. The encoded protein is CASWSGRYTDTQYF.

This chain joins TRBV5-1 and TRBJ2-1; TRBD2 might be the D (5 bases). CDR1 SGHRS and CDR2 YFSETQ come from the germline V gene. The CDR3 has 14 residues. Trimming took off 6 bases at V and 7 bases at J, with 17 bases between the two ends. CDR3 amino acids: CASTLASWDNEQFF. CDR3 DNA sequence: TGCGCCAGCACTTTAGCTAGCTGGGATAATGAGCAGTTCTTC.

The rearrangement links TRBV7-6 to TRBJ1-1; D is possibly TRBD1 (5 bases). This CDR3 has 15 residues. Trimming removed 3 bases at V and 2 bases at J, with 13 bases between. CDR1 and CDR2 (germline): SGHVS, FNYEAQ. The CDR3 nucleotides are TGTGCCAGCAGCTTCGGAAACAGGAGCAACACTGAAGCTTTCTTT. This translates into CASSFGNRSNTEAFF. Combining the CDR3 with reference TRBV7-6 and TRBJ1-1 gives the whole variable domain GAGVSQSPRYKVTKRGQDVALRCDPISGHVSLYWYRQALGQGPEFLTYFNYEAQQDKSGLPNDRFSAERPEGSISTLTIQRTEQRDSAMYRCASSFGNRSNTEAFFGQGTRLTVV.

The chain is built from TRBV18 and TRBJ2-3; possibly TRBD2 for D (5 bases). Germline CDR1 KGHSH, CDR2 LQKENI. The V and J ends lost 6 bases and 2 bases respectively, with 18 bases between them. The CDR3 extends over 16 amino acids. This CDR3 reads CASSRVPGLNTDTQYF. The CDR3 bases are TGTGCCAGCTCGCGGGTCCCAGGACTGAACACAGATACGCAGTATTTT.

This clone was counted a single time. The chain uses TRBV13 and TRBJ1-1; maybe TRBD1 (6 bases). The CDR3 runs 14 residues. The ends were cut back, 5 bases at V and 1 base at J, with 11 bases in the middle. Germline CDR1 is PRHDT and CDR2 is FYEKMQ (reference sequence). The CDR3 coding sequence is TGTGCCAGCAGCCCCCGACAGGCGAACACTGAAGCTTTCTTT. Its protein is CASSPRQANTEAFF. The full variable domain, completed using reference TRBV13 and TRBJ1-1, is AAGVIQSPRHLIKEKRETATLKCYPIPRHDTVYWYQQGPGQDPQFLISFYEKMQSDKGSIPDRFSAQQFSDYHSELNMSSLELGDSALYFCASSPRQANTEAFFGQGTRLTVV.

The CDR3 DNA reads as TGTGCCAGCAGCTTGGTGGTAGCGGGAGTGGATACGCAGTATTTT. Amino acid sequence: CASSLVVAGVDTQYF. The chain combines TRBV5-5 with TRBJ2-3; the match to TRBD2 covers 9 bases. This CDR3 region has 15 residues. The V gene's germline CDR1 is SGHKS and CDR2 YYEKEE (reference sequence). Trimming cost V 0 bases and J 6 bases; bases outside gene matches: 5. Full variable domain (outside the CDR3, taken from reference TRBV5-5 and TRBJ2-3): DAGVTQSPTHLIKTRGQQVTLRCSPISGHKSVSWYQQVLGQGPQFIFQYYEKEERGRGNFPDRFSARQFPNYSSELNVNALLLGDSALYLCASSLVVAGVDTQYFGPGTRLTVL.

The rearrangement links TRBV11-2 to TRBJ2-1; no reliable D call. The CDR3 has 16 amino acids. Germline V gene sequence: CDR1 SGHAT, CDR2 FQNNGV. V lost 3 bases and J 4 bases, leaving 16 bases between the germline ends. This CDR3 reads CASSFYFSPLYNEQFF. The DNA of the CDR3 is TGTGCCAGCAGCTTCTACTTCTCCCCCCTATACAATGAGCAGTTCTTC.

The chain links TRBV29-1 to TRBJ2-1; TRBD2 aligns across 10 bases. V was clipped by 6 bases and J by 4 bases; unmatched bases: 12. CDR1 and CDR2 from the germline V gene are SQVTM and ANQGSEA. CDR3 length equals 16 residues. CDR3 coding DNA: TGCAGCGTATATTATAGACTAGCGGGCCTATACAATGAGCAGTTCTTC. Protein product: CSVYYRLAGLYNEQFF.

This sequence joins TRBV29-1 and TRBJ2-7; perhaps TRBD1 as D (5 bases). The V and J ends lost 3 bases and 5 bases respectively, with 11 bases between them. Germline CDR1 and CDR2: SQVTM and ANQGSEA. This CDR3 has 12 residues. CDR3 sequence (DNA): TGCAGCGTTGATGAGCAGGGCCACGAGCAGTACTTC. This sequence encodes CSVDEQGHEQYF.

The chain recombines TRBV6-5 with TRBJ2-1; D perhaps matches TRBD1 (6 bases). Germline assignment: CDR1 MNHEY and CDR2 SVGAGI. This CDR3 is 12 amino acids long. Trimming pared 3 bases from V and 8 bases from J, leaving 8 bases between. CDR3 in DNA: TGTGCCAGCAGTTATGGGGGCGATGAGCAGTTCTTC. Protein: CASSYGGDEQFF.

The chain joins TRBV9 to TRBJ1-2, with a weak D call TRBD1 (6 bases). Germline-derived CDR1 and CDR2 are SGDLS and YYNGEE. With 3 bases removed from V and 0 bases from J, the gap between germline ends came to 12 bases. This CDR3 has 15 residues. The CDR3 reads CASSATGRANYGYTF. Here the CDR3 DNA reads TGTGCCAGCAGCGCCACAGGGAGAGCTAACTATGGCTACACCTTC.

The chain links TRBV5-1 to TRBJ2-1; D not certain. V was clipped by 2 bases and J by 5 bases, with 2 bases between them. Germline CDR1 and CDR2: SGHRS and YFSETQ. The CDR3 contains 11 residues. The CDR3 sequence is CASSFNNEQFF. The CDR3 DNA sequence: TGCGCCAGCAGCTTTAACAATGAGCAGTTCTTC.

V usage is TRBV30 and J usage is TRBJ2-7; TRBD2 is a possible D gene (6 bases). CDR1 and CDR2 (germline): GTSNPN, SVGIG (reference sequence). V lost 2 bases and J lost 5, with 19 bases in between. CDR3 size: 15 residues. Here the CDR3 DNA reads TGTGCCTGGAGTCCCGGGGGAGAGGGAAGCGACGAGCAGTACTTC. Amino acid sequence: CAWSPGGEGSDEQYF.

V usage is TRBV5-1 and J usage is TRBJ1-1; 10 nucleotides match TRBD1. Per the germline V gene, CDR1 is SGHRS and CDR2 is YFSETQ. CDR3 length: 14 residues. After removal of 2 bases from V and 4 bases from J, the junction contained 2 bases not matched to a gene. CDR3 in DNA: TGCGCCAGCAGCTTCCGGACAGGGGGCACTGAAGCTTTCTTT. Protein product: CASSFRTGGTEAFF.

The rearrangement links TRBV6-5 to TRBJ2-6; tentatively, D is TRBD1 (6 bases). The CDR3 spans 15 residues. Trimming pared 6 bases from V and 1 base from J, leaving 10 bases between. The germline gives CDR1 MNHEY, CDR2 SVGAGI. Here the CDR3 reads CASSYGQSGANVLTF. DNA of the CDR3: TGTGCCAGCAGCTATGGACAGTCTGGGGCCAACGTCCTGACTTTC.